Below are 24 T cell receptor beta chains sequenced from a single sample in a study of HIV-infected patients and healthy controls. Alpha and beta constant-region primers primed reverse transcription of around 500 ng RNA. Using multiplexing indices, alpha and beta chain libraries were generated apart by chain-specific third strand synthesis. TCRdb analysed the 5' RACE reads with MiXCR anew, one entry per CDR3 protein. The data hold roughly 7,800 distinct CDR3 sequences, with about 9.3% observed a single time. Roughly three months, about 14 weeks, into antiretroviral therapy, follow-up blood was collected. The repertoire came from unfractionated whole blood and reflected all unsorted peripheral T cells. Material: blood, obtained during antiretroviral therapy. These receptor sequences come from an adult with HIV infection.

This clonotype counts as hyperexpanded. CDR3 amino acids: CASSRPTSDLSYEQYF. The DNA for the CDR3 is TGTGCCAGCAGCCGCCCGACTAGCGATCTCTCCTACGAGCAGTACTTC. V and J are TRBV28 and TRBJ2-7, with 8 positions matching TRBD2. CDR3 length: 16 amino acids. CDR1 and CDR2 from the germline V gene are MDHEN and SYDVKM. The J segment lost 0 bases and the V segment lost 6 bases, leaving 10 bases of the junction unmatched.

This clonotype was counted at least ten times. The rearrangement uses TRBV12-3 or TRBV12-4 and TRBJ2-2; D ambiguous. The CDR3 covers 14 residues. Trimming removed 3 bases at V and 1 base at J, with 6 bases between. CDR3 coding DNA: TGTGCCAGCAGTTTTCTCCTGAACACCGGGGAGCTGTTTTTT. This encodes CASSFLLNTGELFF.

With respect to this clonotype: At one end, the junction sequence differs from germline, possibly due to a read error. This chain connects TRBV7-2 to TRBJ2-5, with D unclear. CDR1 and CDR2 from the germline V gene are SGHTA and FQGNSA. The CDR3 covers 16 residues. DNA of the CDR3: TGTGCCAGCATCTTAGTATCTGGGGTTTCTAAAGAGACCCAGTACTTC. Translating it yields CASILVSGVSKETQYF.

This clonotype was detected many times. The CDR3 region is CAISEDETQYF. The CDR3 DNA reads TGTGCCATCAGTGAAGATGAGACCCAGTACTTC. The chain uses TRBV10-3 and TRBJ2-5; D gene uncertain. V was shortened by 3 bases and J by 5 bases, with 4 bases between the two germline ends. Per the germline V gene, CDR1 is ENHRY and CDR2 is SYGVKD. The CDR3 consists of 11 residues.

By share, this clonotype counts as medium-sized. J is TRBJ2-5 and V is TRBV24-1; D gene uncertain. Germline values: CDR1 KGHDR, CDR2 SFDVKD. The CDR3 has 13 amino acids. The V end was cut by 2 bases, the J end by 7 bases, with 10 bases between. The CDR3 coding sequence is TGTGCCACCAGTGATTCGCTAATAAGGACCCAGTACTTC. Its protein is CATSDSLIRTQYF.

This clonotype has only a few counts. V gene TRBV6-1 combines with J gene TRBJ2-3, with TRBD2 identical over 8 bases. The CDR3 contains 18 residues. The V gene's germline CDR1 is MNHNS and CDR2 SASEGT. Unmatched junction bases numbered 11, after V lost 1 base and J lost 2 bases. CDR3 residues: CASSEELGLVPHTDTQYF. The CDR3 nucleotides read TGTGCCAGCAGTGAAGAGTTGGGACTAGTCCCGCACACAGATACGCAGTATTTT.

The V and J genes are TRBV7-6 and TRBJ1-3; 7 bases map to TRBD1. CDR1 is SGHVS, CDR2 FNYEAQ, per germline. The CDR3 sequence is 14 residues long. V shed 6 bases, J shed 5 bases, and the junction held 7 bases outside the gene matches. CDR3 nucleotide sequence: TGTGCCAGCAGTCGTTACAGGGGAAGAAACACCATATATTTT. Amino acid sequence: CASSRYRGRNTIYF.

There are many counts of this clonotype. V usage is TRBV5-4 and J usage is TRBJ1-6, with TRBD1 matching over 10 bases. Trimming took 4 bases from V and 5 from J; bases not matched to a gene: 9. The CDR3 is 17 amino acids. Germline loops: CDR1 SGHNT, CDR2 YYREEE (reference sequence). The CDR3 here is CASSDGDRGYDNSPLHF. CDR3 sequence (DNA): TGTGCCAGCAGCGATGGGGACAGGGGTTACGATAATTCACCCCTCCACTTT. The full variable domain, completed using reference TRBV5-4 and TRBJ1-6, is ETGVTQSPTHLIKTRGQQVTLRCSSQSGHNTVSWYQQALGQGPQFIFQYYREEENGRGNFPPRFSGLQFPNYSSELNVNALELDDSALYLCASSDGDRGYDNSPLHFGNGTRLTVT.

By its share, this clonotype is medium-sized (0.01 to 0.1%). The V gene is TRBV21-1, the J gene TRBJ1-2; TRBD1 reflects the table's D call only, with no check against the DNA. TRBV21-1 is flagged as a pseudogene. The CDR3 loop spans 13 amino acids. The CDR3 is CASRIDRVCGYTF. The CDR3 nucleotides are TGTGCCAGCAGGATCGACAGGGTTTGTGGCTACACCTTC.

This clonotype is medium-sized by share. The chain joins TRBV2 to TRBJ1-5; maybe TRBD1 (5 bases). The CDR3 totals 13 residues. Germline loops: CDR1 SNHLY, CDR2 FYNNEI. The V end lost 7 bases, the J end lost 4 bases, and 11 bases lay between the germline ends. The CDR3 reads CASNLDRNQPQHF. The CDR3 DNA reads TGTGCCAGCAACCTCGACAGAAATCAGCCCCAGCATTTT. Filled out from reference TRBV2 and TRBJ1-5, the complete variable domain reads EPEVTQTPSHQVTQMGQEVILRCVPISNHLYFYWYRQILGQKVEFLVSFYNNEISEKSEIFDDQFSVERPDGSNFTLKIRSTKLEDSAMYFCASNLDRNQPQHFGDGTRLSIL.

This clonotype was found once. The genes are TRBV9 and TRBJ2-2, with TRBD2 matching over 7 bases. The CDR3 extends over 15 amino acids. V lost 0 bases and J lost 5; bases outside the gene matches: 4. CDR1 and CDR2 from the germline V gene are SGDLS and YYNGEE. In DNA, the CDR3 is TGTGCCAGCAGCGTAGGCGGGGGTCAGACCGGGGAGCTGTTTTTT. The encoded protein is CASSVGGGQTGELFF.

In this sample, this clonotype turned up a few times. The chain links TRBV29-1 to TRBJ2-7; possibly TRBD2 for D (6 bases). Trimming left V 5 bases short and J 1 base short, with 9 bases between. Germline V gene sequence: CDR1 SQVTM, CDR2 ANQGSEA. The CDR3 spans 12 residues. CDR3 bases: TGCAGCGTTAATAGCGGATCCTACGAGCAGTACTTC. This gives the protein CSVNSGSYEQYF.

By frequency in the sample, this clonotype is large. J is TRBJ2-7 and V is TRBV7-9; D unclear. Germline values: CDR1 SEHNR, CDR2 FQNEAQ (reference sequence). The V and J ends lost 1 base and 5 bases respectively, with 6 bases between them. CDR3 length: 12 residues. In nucleotides, the CDR3 is TGTGCCAGCAGCTTAGTGGTACACGAGCAGTACTTC. This sequence encodes CASSLVVHEQYF.

This clonotype has ten or more counts. CDR3 region: CASSYPTGRAFF. CDR3 bases: TGTGCCAGCAGTTACCCGACAGGGAGGGCTTTCTTT. V gene TRBV6-6 combines with J gene TRBJ1-1; the match to TRBD1 covers 7 bases. CDR1 and CDR2 from the germline V gene are MNHNY and SVGAGI (reference sequence). Trimming took 2 bases from V and 11 from J; bases not matched to a gene: 5. The CDR3 sequence is 12 residues long.

This clonotype was found many times. This chain links TRBV5-1 with TRBJ1-1; 9 nucleotides align to TRBD1. Germline V gives CDR1 SGHRS, CDR2 YFSETQ. After removal of 0 bases from V and 4 bases from J, the junction contained 7 bases not matched to a gene. CDR3 length: 16 amino acids. The CDR3 sequence is CASSLDGQGSPTEAFF. The CDR3 DNA sequence: TGCGCCAGCAGCTTGGACGGACAGGGGAGTCCCACTGAAGCTTTCTTT. Full variable domain (missing parts from reference TRBV5-1 and TRBJ1-1): KAGVTQTPRYLIKTRGQQVTLSCSPISGHRSVSWYQQTPGQGLQFLFEYFSETQRNKGNFPGRFSGRQFSNSRSEMNVSTLELGDSALYLCASSLDGQGSPTEAFFGQGTRLTVV.

There are many counts of this clonotype. The chain links TRBV5-1 to TRBJ2-4; no definite D call. V lost 5 bases and J lost 9, with 27 bases in between. The CDR3 extends over 17 amino acids. Per the germline V gene, CDR1 is SGHRS and CDR2 is YFSETQ. CDR3 nucleotide sequence: TGCGCCAGCAGTGTCGGGCCGGGTCCAGCAAAAATCTCCATTCAGTACTTC. As protein: CASSVGPGPAKISIQYF.

In its sample, this clonotype was seen many times. The chain carries TRBV2 and TRBJ1-5; no clear D. This CDR3 comprises 15 residues. The V end lost 1 base, the J end lost 3 bases, and 10 bases lay between the germline ends. The germline V gene encodes CDR1 SNHLY and CDR2 FYNNEI. The CDR3 DNA sequence: TGTGCCAGCAGTGAAGATGGAGGGAACAATCAGCCCCAGCATTTT. It yields the protein CASSEDGGNNQPQHF.

This clonotype was observed a few times. V is TRBV30 and J is TRBJ2-7; D gene ambiguous. In germline, CDR1 is GTSNPN, CDR2 SVGIG (reference sequence). V was trimmed by 2 bases and J by 0 bases, leaving 5 bases between them. The CDR3 has 12 amino acids. The CDR3 region is CAWSQNSYEQYV. As DNA, the CDR3 is TGTGCCTGGAGTCAGAACTCCTACGAGCAGTACGTC.

This clonotype is medium-sized within its sample. This chain joins TRBV11-3 and TRBJ2-1; the match to TRBD2 covers 7 bases. Germline V gene lookup returns CDR1 SGHNT and CDR2 YENEEA. There are 18 residues in the CDR3. J was trimmed by 1 base and V by 3 bases; bases with no gene match: 12. The CDR3 DNA reads as TGTGCCAGCAGCTTTGCCGGGGGGTCCGGTAGTTCCTACAATGAGCAGTTCTTC. Protein: CASSFAGGSGSSYNEQFF.

This clonotype was counted many times. This chain links TRBV5-1 with TRBJ1-2, with 7 bases lining up with TRBD1. This CDR3 spans 14 amino acids. Germline lookup yields CDR1 SGHRS and CDR2 YFSETQ. V was clipped by 0 bases and J by 4 bases; unmatched bases: 3. For the CDR3, the DNA is TGCGCCAGCAGCTTGGGGGACAGAATCTATGGCTACACCTTC. It codes for CASSLGDRIYGYTF. Full variable domain (missing parts from reference TRBV5-1 and TRBJ1-2): KAGVTQTPRYLIKTRGQQVTLSCSPISGHRSVSWYQQTPGQGLQFLFEYFSETQRNKGNFPGRFSGRQFSNSRSEMNVSTLELGDSALYLCASSLGDRIYGYTFGSGTRLTVV.

This clonotype was detected ten times or more. The chain recombines TRBV11-3 with TRBJ1-1; 7 bases map to TRBD1. The germline V gene has CDR1 SGHNT and CDR2 YENEEA. The J segment lost 7 bases and the V segment lost 2 bases, leaving 7 bases of the junction unmatched. This CDR3 contains 14 residues. As DNA, the CDR3 is TGTGCCAGCAGCTTATCCGGGACAGTGAATGAAGCTTTCTTT. Protein product: CASSLSGTVNEAFF. Filled out from reference TRBV11-3 and TRBJ1-1, the complete variable domain reads EAGVVQSPRYKIIEKKQPVAFWCNPISGHNTLYWYLQNLGQGPELLIRYENEEAVDDSQLPKDRFSAERLKGVDSTLKIQPAELGDSAVYLCASSLSGTVNEAFFGQGTRLTVV.

This clonotype was counted at least ten times. The chain carries TRBV14 and TRBJ1-1, with unresolved D. The V gene lost 2 bases and the J gene lost 10 bases, with 8 bases spanning the gap. This CDR3 spans 11 amino acids. Per the germline V gene, CDR1 is SGHDN and CDR2 is FVKESK. This chain's CDR3 is CASSQYSGAFF. The CDR3 nucleotides are TGTGCCAGCAGCCAATACTCCGGAGCTTTCTTT.

This clonotype is termed medium-sized. The V gene is TRBV28, the J gene TRBJ2-7, with a possible D match to TRBD1 (5 bases). Germline V CDR1 and CDR2: MDHEN, SYDVKM. V dropped 2 bases and J dropped 2 bases, with 7 bases sitting between them. The CDR3 length is 13 residues. This CDR3 reads CASSLGAPYEQYF. Written as DNA, the CDR3 is TGTGCCAGCAGTTTAGGGGCCCCCTACGAGCAGTACTTC.

In this sample, this clonotype turned up many times. This rearrangement joins TRBV5-1 to TRBJ2-1; D is perhaps TRBD1 or TRBD2 (5 bases each). Deletions cut 5 bases from V and 5 bases from J, with 11 bases between. The CDR3 is 13 amino acids. Looked up from germline, CDR1 is SGHRS and CDR2 is YFSETQ. The CDR3 reads CASSPGPNNEQFF. The CDR3 DNA reads TGCGCCAGCAGTCCGGGACCCAACAATGAGCAGTTCTTC.